This TCR beta chain was identified in a study of shared clonotypes between healthy human individuals. Naive CD45RA+ and memory CD45RA-negative subsets were split from CD4+ cells. Study findings and constraints: Generally, estimated richness proved larger in naive subsets than it did in memory subsets. Non-shared clonotypes displayed generation probabilities falling below those of clonotypes present in all four donors.

Sequencing was performed with immunoSEQ multiplex PCR; in TCRdb, only in-frame clones are kept and a portion is missing. The sample yields some 2.4 million clones, roughly 93% seen once. This CDR3 comprises 13 residues. Germline V gene lookup returns CDR1 SGHDN and CDR2 FVKESK. Between the trimmed V and J ends, which lost 4 bases and 0 bases, there was a span of 6 bases. As for this clone: Its antigen is unknown.

This receptor was taken from a man aged 18 to 30 in good health. Some clones in this sample may be carry-over from other donors' samples. Sequencing used naive CD4+ T cells from PBMCs. Subset indicated: CD45RA+ positively selected. The chain employs TRBV14 and TRBJ1-2; D is unclear. The CDR3 bases are TGTGCCAGCAGCCCAGGTGCTAACTATGGCTACACCTTC. Its translation: CASSPGANYGYTF.